This TCR beta chain originates from a study of blood T cell repertoires in COVID-19. At the level of the study: Nucleic acid was either cDNA or gDNA, and it came from T cells, B-cell-depleted T cells, or PBMCs.

Generated by immunoSEQ multiplex PCR, the TCRdb table keeps only in-frame clones and is missing some. The repertoire holds 220,000 or so clones, with roughly 84% as singletons. This clone was seen just once. Participants' reported clinical history set cohort assignment. Recovered status in Cohort 3 required two negative PCRs, clearance, or symptom resolution. The CDR3 totals 13 residues. Losses at the gene ends were 4 bases for V and 7 bases for J; bases not matched to a gene: 3. CDR1 and CDR2 from the germline V gene are SGHTA and FQGTGA. The rearrangement uses TRBV7-3 and TRBJ2-1; the match to TRBD2 covers 8 bases. The sample comprised PBMCs or T cells enriched from blood (not recorded which). The sequence came from a woman aged 40 to 50 who had recovered from COVID-19. CDR3 sequence: CASSSTSDNEQFF. In DNA, the CDR3 is TGTGCCAGCAGCTCGACTAGCGATAATGAGCAGTTCTTC.